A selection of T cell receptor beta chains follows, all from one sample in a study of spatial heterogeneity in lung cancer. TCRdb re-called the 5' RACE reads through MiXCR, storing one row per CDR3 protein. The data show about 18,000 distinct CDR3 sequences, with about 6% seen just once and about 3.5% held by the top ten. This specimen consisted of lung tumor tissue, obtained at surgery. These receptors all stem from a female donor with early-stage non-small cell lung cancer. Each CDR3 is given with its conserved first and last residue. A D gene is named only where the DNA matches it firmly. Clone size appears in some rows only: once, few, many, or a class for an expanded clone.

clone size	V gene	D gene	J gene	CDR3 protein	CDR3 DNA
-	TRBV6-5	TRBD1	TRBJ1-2	CASSYTRTGGYTF	TGTGCCAGCAGTTACACGAGGACAGGCGGCTACACCTTC
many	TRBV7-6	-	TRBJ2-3	CASSPGGRYTDTQYF	TGTGCCAGCAGCCCTGGGGGACGGTACACAGATACGCAGTATTTT
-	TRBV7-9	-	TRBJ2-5	CASGETQYF	TGTGCCAGCGGAGAGACCCAGTACTTC
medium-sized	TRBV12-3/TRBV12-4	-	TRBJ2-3	CASSSHAADTQYF	TGTGCCAGCAGTTCCCACGCCGCAGATACGCAGTATTTT
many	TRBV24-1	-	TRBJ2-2	CATSDFQTAEFPNTGELFF	TGTGCCACCAGTGATTTTCAGACAGCTGAATTCCCAAACACCGGGGAGCTGTTTTTT
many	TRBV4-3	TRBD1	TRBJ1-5	CASSQSRQGHQPQHF	TGCGCCAGCAGCCAATCGAGACAGGGGCATCAGCCCCAGCATTTT
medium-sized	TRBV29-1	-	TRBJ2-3	CSVDRANSDTQYF	TGCAGCGTTGACCGGGCGAACTCAGATACGCAGTATTTT
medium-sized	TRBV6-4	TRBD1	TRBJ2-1	CASSDSTGEFLSEQFF	TGTGCCAGCAGTGACTCGACAGGGGAATTTTTGTCTGAGCAGTTCTTC
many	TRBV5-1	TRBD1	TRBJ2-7	CASSRGQSIDYEQYF	TGCGCCAGCAGCAGGGGACAGAGTATAGACTACGAGCAGTACTTC
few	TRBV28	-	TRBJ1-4	CASSLLEKLFF	TGTGCCAGCAGTTTGCTAGAAAAACTGTTTTTT
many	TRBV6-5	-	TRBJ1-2	CASTNHFGGSNYGYTF	TGTGCCAGCACCAATCACTTCGGGGGCAGTAACTATGGCTACACCTTC